This TCR beta chain was identified in a study of blood T cell repertoires in COVID-19. Study overall: From T cells, B-cell-depleted T cells, or PBMCs came the material, which was cDNA or gDNA.

Study processing details: Estimated nucleated cell counts came from reference gene primer amplification. Clones were sequenced by immunoSEQ multiplex PCR, and TCRdb holds only the in-frame ones, with some missing. That table supplies the V and J calls and clone size; D and trimming were determined from the DNA. The sample has tens of thousands of clones, 80% to 90% seen once. Germline values: CDR1 MNHEY, CDR2 SMNVEV (reference sequence). The CDR3 has 14 amino acids. Trimming shortened V by 1 base and J by 6 bases, and 11 bases separated the two germline ends. The chain employs TRBV27 and TRBJ2-3, with D uncertain. The sample taken for sequencing was peripheral blood. This receptor was obtained from a man older than 75 with acute or convalescent COVID-19. The CDR3 nucleotides read TGTGCCAGCAGTTTATATCCCGGGTGGGATACGCAGTATTTT. It translates to CASSLYPGWDTQYF.